This entry lists 14 T cell receptor beta chains sequenced from one sample in a study of T cells in lung cancer brain metastases. Method: immunoSEQ multiplex PCR; TCRdb's copy keeps in-frame clones and lacks some. The repertoire holds around 880 clones, with 93% as singletons. Source material: tumor tissue from the primary lung tumor. Receptor source: a woman aged 40 to 50 with non-small cell lung cancer.

CDR3: CASLPSGTGFYEQYF. Written as DNA, the CDR3 is TGTGCCAGCCTCCCCTCGGGGACAGGGTTCTACGAGCAGTACTTC. The V gene is TRBV7-9, the J gene TRBJ2-7; 9 bases are shared with TRBD1. The CDR3 sequence is 15 residues long. The ends lost 8 bases at V and 3 bases at J; junction bases unmatched: 11. Germline V CDR1 and CDR2: SEHNR, FQNEAQ (reference sequence). Drawing the rest from reference TRBV7-9 and TRBJ2-7, the complete variable domain is DTGVSQNPRHKITKRGQNVTFRCDPISEHNRLYWYRQTLGQGPEFLTYFQNEAQLEKSRLLSDRFSAERPKGSFSTLEIQRTEQGDSAMYLCASLPSGTGFYEQYFGPGTRLTVT.

The chain carries TRBV6-1 and TRBJ2-7; 7 bases agree with TRBD1. V lost 1 base to trimming and J lost 1 base; unmatched junction nucleotides: 4. Germline V gene sequence: CDR1 MNHNS, CDR2 SASEGT. The length of the CDR3 is 15 residues. CDR3 loop: CASSEVRDRSYEQYF. CDR3 nucleotides: TGTGCCAGCAGTGAAGTCAGGGACAGATCCTACGAGCAGTACTTC.

CDR3: CASSLGSPNVLTF. The CDR3 DNA reads TGTGCCAGCAGCCTCGGGTCCCCGAACGTCCTGACTTTC. V is TRBV11-2 and J is TRBJ2-6, with D unresolved. Trimming shortened V by 5 bases and J by 10 bases, and 12 bases separated the two germline ends. There are 13 residues in the CDR3. Per germline, CDR1 SGHAT and CDR2 FQNNGV.

The chain is built from TRBV7-9 and TRBJ2-5, with no clear D. Trimming shortened V by 1 base and J by 2 bases, and 8 bases separated the two germline ends. The germline V gene has CDR1 SEHNR and CDR2 FQNEAQ (reference sequence). This CDR3 comprises 14 residues. CDR3 sequence: CASSLGRFQETQYF. The CDR3 DNA follows: TGTGCCAGCAGCTTAGGTAGATTTCAAGAGACCCAGTACTTC. Supplemented by reference TRBV7-9 and TRBJ2-5, the full variable domain reads DTGVSQNPRHKITKRGQNVTFRCDPISEHNRLYWYRQTLGQGPEFLTYFQNEAQLEKSRLLSDRFSAERPKGSFSTLEIQRTEQGDSAMYLCASSLGRFQETQYFGPGTRLLVL.

This chain joins TRBV27 and TRBJ2-3; 8 bases fit TRBD1. After removal of 5 bases from V and 3 bases from J, the junction contained 13 bases not matched to a gene. The germline gives CDR1 MNHEY, CDR2 SMNVEV (reference sequence). CDR3 size: 17 residues. The CDR3 coding sequence is TGTGCCAGCAGTCCACACCCGACAGGGGTCGGGACAGATACGCAGTATTTT. It is translated as CASSPHPTGVGTDTQYF.

This clone was recorded a few times. This chain uses TRBV10-2 with TRBJ1-2; D gene ambiguous. The CDR3 has 12 amino acids. V lost 2 bases to trimming and J lost 1 base, with 2 bases between them. In germline, CDR1 is WSHSY, CDR2 SAAADI. The CDR3 region is CASSEGNYGYTF. DNA for the CDR3: TGCGCCAGCAGTGAGGGTAACTATGGCTACACCTTC.

The gene calls are TRBV29-1 and TRBJ2-5; D uncertain. CDR3 length: 11 amino acids. Germline V CDR1 and CDR2: SQVTM, ANQGSEA. Trimming shortened V by 4 bases and J by 5 bases, and 8 bases separated the two germline ends. The CDR3 is CSVVHRETQYF. Written as DNA, the CDR3 is TGCAGCGTTGTTCATCGCGAGACCCAGTACTTC.

The V and J genes are TRBV5-6 and TRBJ1-1, with D perhaps TRBD1 (5 bases). V gave up 2 bases and J gave up 0 bases, with 11 bases separating them. Per germline, CDR1 SGHDT and CDR2 YYEEEE. The length of the CDR3 is 15 residues. The CDR3 reads CASSFGGFMNTEAFF. In DNA, the CDR3 is TGTGCCAGCAGCTTCGGGGGGTTTATGAACACTGAAGCTTTCTTT.

The rearrangement uses TRBV6-5 and TRBJ2-7, with a weak D call TRBD1 (6 bases). CDR1 and CDR2 (germline): MNHEY, SVGAGI. The CDR3 loop spans 14 amino acids. V lost 10 bases, J lost 4 bases, and 20 bases lay in between. CDR3 nucleotides: TGTGCCATCTCATCAACGGGACACCCTTACGAGCAGTACTTC. This codes for CAISSTGHPYEQYF.

This chain links TRBV7-9 with TRBJ1-1, with D uncertain. The CDR3 runs 11 residues. V lost 5 bases, J lost 2 bases, and 3 bases lay in between. Germline V CDR1 and CDR2: SEHNR, FQNEAQ (reference sequence). The CDR3 nucleotides read TGTGCCAGCAGCCTCAACACTGAAGCTTTCTTT. This codes for CASSLNTEAFF.

The rearrangement uses TRBV2 and TRBJ2-3; TRBD2 matches 8 bases. The germline V gene has CDR1 SNHLY and CDR2 FYNNEI. The J segment lost 5 bases and the V segment lost 8 bases, leaving 9 bases of the junction unmatched. The CDR3 is 14 amino acids. CDR3 in amino acids: CASRTGGPVDTQYF. The CDR3 nucleotides are TGTGCCAGCCGAACGGGAGGGCCTGTAGATACGCAGTATTTT.

The V and J genes are TRBV25-1 and TRBJ2-5; 7 nucleotides agree with TRBD2. This CDR3 spans 14 amino acids. Looked up from germline, CDR1 is MGHDK and CDR2 is SYGVNS. V shed 5 bases, J shed 9 bases, and the junction held 12 bases outside the gene matches. DNA for the CDR3: TGTGCCAGCAGTTCGTCTAGCGGCCGCCCGGCCCAGTACTTC. Translation: CASSSSSGRPAQYF.

The chain joins TRBV28 to TRBJ2-2; D uncertain. V was cut by 1 base and J by 7 bases, with 10 bases left in between. From germline, CDR1 is MDHEN and CDR2 SYDVKM. This CDR3 contains 14 residues. CDR3 in amino acids: CASSLSSAFGELFF. The CDR3 region has the DNA TGTGCCAGCAGTTTATCGAGCGCCTTCGGGGAGCTGTTTTTT.

The rearrangement links TRBV20-1 to TRBJ1-5; maybe TRBD1 (5 bases). Germline V gene sequence: CDR1 DFQATT, CDR2 SNEGSKA (reference sequence). This CDR3 comprises 11 residues. The V end was cut by 4 bases, the J end by 11 bases, with 12 bases between. The CDR3 nucleotides read TGCAGTGCTATCAAAGGAGGGGCCCAGCATTTT. Protein product: CSAIKGGAQHF.